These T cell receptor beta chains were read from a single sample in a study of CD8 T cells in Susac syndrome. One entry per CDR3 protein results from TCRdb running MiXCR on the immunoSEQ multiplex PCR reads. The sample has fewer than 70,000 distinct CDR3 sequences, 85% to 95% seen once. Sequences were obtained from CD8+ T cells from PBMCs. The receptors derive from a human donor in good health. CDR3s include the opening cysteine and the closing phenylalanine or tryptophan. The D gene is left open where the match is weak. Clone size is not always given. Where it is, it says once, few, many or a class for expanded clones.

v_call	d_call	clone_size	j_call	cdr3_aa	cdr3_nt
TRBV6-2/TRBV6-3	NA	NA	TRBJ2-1	CASNYFPPRGDYNEQFF	TGTGCCAGCAACTATTTCCCGCCCAGGGGGGACTACAATGAGCAGTTCTTC
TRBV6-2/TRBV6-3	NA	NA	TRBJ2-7	CASSYSQGGTYEQYF	TGTGCCAGCAGTTACTCCCAAGGCGGCACCTACGAGCAGTACTTC
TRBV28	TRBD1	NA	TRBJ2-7	CASSPYRGLEQYF	TGTGCCAGCAGTCCGTACAGGGGGCTCGAGCAGTACTTC
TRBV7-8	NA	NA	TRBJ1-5	CASSLYLNQPQHF	TGTGCCAGCAGCTTATACCTCAATCAGCCCCAGCATTTT
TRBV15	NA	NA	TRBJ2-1	CATSERASYNEQFF	TGTGCCACCAGCGAGCGAGCATCCTACAATGAGCAGTTCTTC
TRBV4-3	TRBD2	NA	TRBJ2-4	CASSQGTSGLGNIQYF	TGCGCCAGCAGCCAAGGGACTAGCGGCCTGGGAAACATTCAGTACTTC
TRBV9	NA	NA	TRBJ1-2	CASSAKPTGNYGYTF	TGTGCCAGCAGCGCCAAACCCACAGGGAACTATGGCTACACCTTC
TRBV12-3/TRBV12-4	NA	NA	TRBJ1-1	CASSWVYNTEAFF	TGTGCCAGCAGTTGGGTTTACAACACTGAAGCTTTCTTT
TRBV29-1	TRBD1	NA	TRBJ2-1	CSVEKGQAHSYNEQFF	TGCAGCGTTGAAAAGGGACAGGCCCACTCCTACAATGAGCAGTTCTTC
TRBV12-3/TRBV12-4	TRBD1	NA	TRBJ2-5	CASSRPGTGYQETQYF	TGTGCCAGCAGTCGTCCCGGGACAGGTTACCAAGAGACCCAGTACTTC
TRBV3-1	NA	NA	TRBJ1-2	CASSQEGLGNGYTF	TGTGCCAGCAGCCAAGAGGGTCTGGGAAATGGCTACACCTTC
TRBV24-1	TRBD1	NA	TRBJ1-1	CATSDPNRGTEAFF	TGTGCCACCAGTGACCCCAACAGGGGGACTGAAGCTTTCTTT
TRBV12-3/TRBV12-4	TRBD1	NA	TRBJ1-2	CASTKTGGHNYGYTF	TGTGCCAGCACCAAAACAGGGGGCCATAACTATGGCTACACCTTC
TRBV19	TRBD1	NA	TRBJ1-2	CASSPGTVGYTF	TGTGCCAGTAGTCCTGGGACAGTTGGCTACACCTTC
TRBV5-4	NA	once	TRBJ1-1	CASSLEWGGGTEAFF	TGTGCCAGCAGCTTGGAGTGGGGGGGTGGCACTGAAGCTTTCTTT
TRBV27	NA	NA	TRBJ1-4	CASTSAGINEKLFF	TGTGCCAGCACCTCTGCAGGGATTAATGAAAAACTGTTTTTT
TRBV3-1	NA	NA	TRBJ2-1	CASSHGLGDEQFF	TGTGCCAGCAGCCACGGTCTTGGGGATGAGCAGTTCTTC
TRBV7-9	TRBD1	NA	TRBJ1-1	CASSLPTGVKENTEAFF	TGTGCCAGCAGCTTACCCACAGGGGTTAAGGAAAACACTGAAGCTTTCTTT
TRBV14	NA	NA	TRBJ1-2	CASSQDHAAAEGYTF	TGTGCCAGCAGCCAAGATCACGCGGCAGCGGAAGGCTACACCTTC
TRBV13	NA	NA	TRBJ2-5	CASSFDETQYF	TGTGCCAGCAGCTTCGACGAGACCCAGTACTTC
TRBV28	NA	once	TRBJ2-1	CAILSLKGRGVIGEQFF	TGTGCCATCCTTTCCCTTAAGGGCAGGGGCGTCATCGGTGAGCAGTTCTTC
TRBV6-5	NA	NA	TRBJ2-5	CASSYSLARETQYF	TGTGCCAGCAGTTACTCTCTAGCCCGGGAGACCCAGTACTTC
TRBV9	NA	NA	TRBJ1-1	CASSVEGTPNTEAFF	TGTGCCAGCAGCGTAGAGGGGACACCAAACACTGAAGCTTTCTTT
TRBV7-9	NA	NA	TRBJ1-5	CASSLGGRFNQPQHF	TGTGCCAGCAGCCTAGGGGGACGGTTTAATCAGCCCCAGCATTTT
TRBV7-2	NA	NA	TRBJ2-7	CASSPRAGSYEQYF	TGTGCCAGCAGCCCTCGGGCAGGATCCTACGAGCAGTACTTC
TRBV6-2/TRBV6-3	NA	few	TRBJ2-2	CASSHTGELFF	TGTGCCAGCAGTCATACCGGGGAGCTGTTTTTT
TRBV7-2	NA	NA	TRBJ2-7	CASSLGAGAIYEQYF	TGTGCCAGCAGCTTAGGGGCAGGTGCGATCTACGAGCAGTACTTC
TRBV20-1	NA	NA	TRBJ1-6	CSAVGGVTGQSPLHF	TGCAGTGCCGTCGGGGGTGTAACAGGGCAATCACCCCTCCACTTT
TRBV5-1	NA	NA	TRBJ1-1	CASSLETWDTEAFF	TGCGCCAGCAGCTTGGAGACATGGGACACTGAAGCTTTCTTT
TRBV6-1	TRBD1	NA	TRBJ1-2	CASSPSRDRGLVYGYTF	TGTGCCAGCAGTCCAAGCCGGGACAGGGGATTAGTCTATGGCTACACCTTC
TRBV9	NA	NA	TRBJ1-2	CASSGNRPGYTF	TGTGCCAGCAGCGGTAACAGGCCGGGCTACACCTTC
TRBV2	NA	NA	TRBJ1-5	CASSEPRRGGQPQHF	TGTGCCAGCAGTGAACCCCGCAGGGGAGGTCAGCCCCAGCATTTT
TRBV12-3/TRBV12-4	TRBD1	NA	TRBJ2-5	CASSWGTGGKETQYF	TGTGCCAGCAGCTGGGGGACAGGGGGCAAAGAGACCCAGTACTTC
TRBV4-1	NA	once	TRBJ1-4	CASSQDRGAGAEKLFF	TGCGCCAGCAGCCAAGATCGGGGGGCGGGAGCAGAAAAACTGTTTTTT
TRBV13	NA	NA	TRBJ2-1	CASSLEGETYNEQFF	TGTGCCAGCAGCTTGGAAGGTGAAACCTACAATGAGCAGTTCTTC
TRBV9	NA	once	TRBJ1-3	CASSPRGLGNTIYF	TGTGCCAGCAGCCCCCGCGGGCTTGGAAACACCATATATTTT
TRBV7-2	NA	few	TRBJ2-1	CASSPRAQPNEQFF	TGTGCCAGCAGCCCTAGAGCGCAGCCCAATGAGCAGTTCTTC
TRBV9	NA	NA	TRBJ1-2	CASSVGTDSSHYGYTF	TGTGCCAGCAGCGTAGGGACAGACTCTTCTCACTATGGCTACACCTTC
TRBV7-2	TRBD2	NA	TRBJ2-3	CASSSGLAWTDTQYF	TGTGCCAGCAGCTCGGGACTAGCGTGGACAGATACGCAGTATTTT
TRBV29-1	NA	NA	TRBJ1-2	CSVVAFYGYTF	TGCAGCGTTGTGGCTTTCTATGGCTACACCTTC
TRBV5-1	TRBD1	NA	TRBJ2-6	CASSLVTGAFSGANVLTF	TGCGCCAGCAGCTTGGTGACAGGGGCTTTCTCTGGGGCCAACGTCCTGACTTTC
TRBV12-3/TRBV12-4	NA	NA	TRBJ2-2	CASSDWHGELFF	TGTGCCAGCAGTGATTGGCACGGGGAGCTGTTTTTT
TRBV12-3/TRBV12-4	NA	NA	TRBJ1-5	CASSLGGGRTPQHF	TGTGCCAGCAGTTTGGGTGGTGGGCGGACGCCCCAGCATTTT
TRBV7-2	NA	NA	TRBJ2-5	CASSAWGGLTRETQYF	TGTGCCAGCAGCGCCTGGGGGGGCCTAACCAGGGAGACCCAGTACTTC